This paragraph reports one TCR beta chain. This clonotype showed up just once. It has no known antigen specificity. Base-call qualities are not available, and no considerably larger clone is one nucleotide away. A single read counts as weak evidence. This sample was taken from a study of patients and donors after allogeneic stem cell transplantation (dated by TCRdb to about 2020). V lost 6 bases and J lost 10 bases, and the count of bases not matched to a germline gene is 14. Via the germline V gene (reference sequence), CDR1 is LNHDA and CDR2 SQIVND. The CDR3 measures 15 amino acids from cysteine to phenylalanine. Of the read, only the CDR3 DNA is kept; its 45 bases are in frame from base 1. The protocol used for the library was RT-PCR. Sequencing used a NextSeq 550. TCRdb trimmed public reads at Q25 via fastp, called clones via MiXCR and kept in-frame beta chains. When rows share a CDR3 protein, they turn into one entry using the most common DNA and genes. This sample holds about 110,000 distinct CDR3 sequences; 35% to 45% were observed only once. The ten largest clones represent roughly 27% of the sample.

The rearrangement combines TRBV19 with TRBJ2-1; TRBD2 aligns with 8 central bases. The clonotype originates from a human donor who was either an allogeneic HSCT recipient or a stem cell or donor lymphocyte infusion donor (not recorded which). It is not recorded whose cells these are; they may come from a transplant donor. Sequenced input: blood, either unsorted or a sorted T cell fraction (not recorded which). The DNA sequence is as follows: TGTGCCAGTAGCCCTACTACCGGGAGGGCCGGGGAGCAGTTCTTC. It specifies CASSPTTGRAGEQFF.